The 25 T cell receptor delta chains given below trace back to one sample, sequenced in a study of Vδ1+ human thymocytes. Sequences come from RNA converted to cDNA by reverse transcription. Multiplex PCR used pooled V-gene forward primers and a constant-region reverse primer to amplify CDR3s. TCRdb re-identified clones in the multiplex PCR reads via CATT. The data contain about 27,000 delta-chain clones, 29% of them seen just once; the ten biggest clones take up 1.5% to 2%. These receptors have no known antigen. Study findings and constraints: Thymic TRG and TRD repertoires appeared highly polyclonal, with Gaussian CDR3 length distributions.

The sample taken for sequencing was Vdelta1+ gamma-delta thymocytes from the thymus. Subset denoted: FACS-sorted CD3+ TCRalphabeta- TCRVdelta1+ TCRVdelta2- thymocytes. The receptors were gathered from a boy under three years old who had congenital heart surgery.

This clone was picked up a small number of times. The chain is built from TRDV1 and TRDJ1; TRDD3 might be the D (5 bases). Germline CDR1 reads TSWWSYY; CDR2 reads QGS. Trimming removed 3 bases from V and 0 bases from J, with 35 bases in between. The CDR3 extends over 23 amino acids. The CDR3 here is CALGDPGRPQPLGPPQYTDKLIF. DNA for the CDR3: TGTGCTCTTGGGGACCCTGGGCGTCCCCAACCCCTGGGACCACCTCAGTACACCGATAAACTCATCTTT.

By proportion, this clone is medium-sized (0.01 to 0.1%). V is TRDV2 and J is TRDJ2; 9 nucleotides agree with TRDD3. The CDR3 has 18 amino acids. Germline values: CDR1 GEAIGNYY, CDR2 EKD. The J segment lost 1 base and the V segment lost 6 bases, leaving 14 bases of the junction unmatched. Here the CDR3 DNA reads TGTGCCTGTTACTGTACTGGGGGACCCGTGGTTTTGACAGCACAACTCTTCTTT. It yields the protein CACYCTGGPVVLTAQLFF.

By frequency in the sample, this clone is medium-sized. V is TRDV1 and J is TRDJ1, with D uncertain. V was shortened by 0 bases and J by 3 bases, with 14 bases between the two germline ends. Germline CDR1 is TSWWSYY and CDR2 is QGS. This CDR3 comprises 16 residues. This chain's CDR3 is CALGELGLATADKLIF. The CDR3 DNA follows: TGTGCTCTTGGGGAACTAGGTCTTGCTACAGCCGATAAACTCATCTTT.

This clone turned up a few times. The chain links TRDV1 to TRDJ1; the D call may be TRDD2 or TRDD3 (7 bases each). The V gene lost 5 bases and the J gene lost 1 base, with 35 bases spanning the gap. The CDR3 covers 22 residues. Germline V gene sequence: CDR1 TSWWSYY, CDR2 QGS. CDR3 amino acids: CALGPQLLPPYWGFRCTDKLIF. The CDR3, as DNA: TGTGCTCTTGGGCCTCAACTCCTTCCTCCGTACTGGGGATTCAGATGCACCGATAAACTCATCTTT.

V and J are TRDV1 and TRDJ1; 8 positions match TRDD2. The J segment lost 5 bases and the V segment lost 0 bases, leaving 29 bases of the junction unmatched. Germline V gene lookup returns CDR1 TSWWSYY and CDR2 QGS. This CDR3 has 23 residues. The CDR3 bases are TGTGCTCTTGGGGAACTGGCTTGTGGCCTTCCTAATGGTCCGGGGCCGGTTATTGATAAACTCATCTTT. Protein: CALGELACGLPNGPGPVIDKLIF.

This clone was observed a few times. V usage is TRDV1 and J usage is TRDJ1; D call uncertain. V was shortened by 2 bases and J by 0 bases, with 10 bases between the two germline ends. Germline CDR1 is TSWWSYY and CDR2 is QGS. This CDR3 contains 15 residues. Written as DNA, the CDR3 is TGTGCTCTTGGGGAATCGTTGAGGTACACCGATAAACTCATCTTT. It yields the protein CALGESLRYTDKLIF.

The chain combines TRDV1 with TRDJ1, with 9 nucleotides matching TRDD3. This CDR3 spans 19 amino acids. V lost 6 bases to trimming and J lost 0 bases; unmatched junction nucleotides: 17. Per germline, CDR1 TSWWSYY and CDR2 QGS. CDR3 in amino acids: CALGPYWGTHPLYTDKLIF. DNA of the CDR3: TGTGCTCTTGGTCCGTACTGGGGGACACATCCCCTCTACACCGATAAACTCATCTTT.

This clone was observed a handful of times. The sample has other DNA sequences that encode this CDR3 too. The chain employs TRDV1 and TRDJ1, with D possibly being TRDD2 (9 bases). Between the trimmed V and J ends, which lost 1 base and 2 bases, there was a span of 17 bases. The CDR3 consists of 17 residues. Looked up from germline, CDR1 is TSWWSYY and CDR2 is QGS. The CDR3, as DNA: TGTGCTCTTGGGGAACCCTTCCTACGGGGGATAACCGATAAACTCATCTTT. This translates into CALGEPFLRGITDKLIF.

This clone has only a few counts. A much larger clone differs from this one at a single base, so this may be a read error. Other DNA sequences in this specimen translate into the identical CDR3. This chain links TRDV1 with TRDJ1; 9 bases match TRDD3. CDR1 is TSWWSYY, CDR2 QGS, per germline. The CDR3 is 18 residues long. V shed 6 bases, J shed 4 bases, and the junction held 18 bases outside the gene matches. The CDR3 bases are TGTGCTCTTGGACTCTTTGTACTGGGGGACACCAGTAACGATAAACTCATCTTT. The encoded protein is CALGLFVLGDTSNDKLIF.

This clone has more than one count but fewer than ten. At one end the junction does not follow the germline gene, possibly because of a read error. Distinct nucleotide sequences in the sample also encode this CDR3. This chain joins TRDV1 and TRDJ1; 8 bases match TRDD3. The CDR3 contains 12 residues. Germline V gene lookup returns CDR1 TSWWSYY and CDR2 QGS. The CDR3 region has the DNA TGTGCTCTCGGGGAACTGGGGGGTAAACTCATCTTT. Protein product: CALGELGGKLIF.

The chain couples TRDV1 to TRDJ1; 11 nucleotides agree with TRDD3. V lost 4 bases to trimming and J lost 0 bases; unmatched junction nucleotides: 25. The CDR3 totals 23 residues. Per the germline V gene, CDR1 is TSWWSYY and CDR2 is QGS. For the CDR3, the DNA is TGTGCTCTTGGGGCCGGAGTTTTTGGGGGATACGACGAAGCCATCCAGTACACCGATAAACTCATCTTT. Its protein is CALGAGVFGGYDEAIQYTDKLIF.

This chain uses TRDV1 with TRDJ1; 9 bases align to TRDD3. This CDR3 is built from 20 residues. Per germline, CDR1 TSWWSYY and CDR2 QGS. Trimming at V came to 4 bases and at J to 0 bases, leaving 18 bases not matched to a gene. The CDR3 here is CALGGFLLGETNPYTDKLIF. CDR3 coding DNA: TGTGCTCTTGGGGGTTTCCTACTGGGGGAGACGAACCCGTACACCGATAAACTCATCTTT.

The chain combines TRDV1 with TRDJ1, with D tentatively TRDD3 (5 bases). The CDR3 sequence is 18 residues long. Germline V gene lookup returns CDR1 TSWWSYY and CDR2 QGS. Trimming left V 5 bases short and J 0 bases short, with 22 bases between. The CDR3 protein is CALGTNLCGEIYTDKLIF. The CDR3 DNA follows: TGTGCTCTTGGGACCAATCTTTGTGGGGAGATTTACACCGATAAACTCATCTTT.

This clone is medium-sized by share. Other DNA sequences in the same sample also yield this CDR3. This chain connects TRDV1 to TRDJ1; 7 nucleotides line up with TRDD2. Germline V CDR1 and CDR2: TSWWSYY, QGS. The V and J ends lost 3 bases and 2 bases, in that order; junction bases with no gene match: 24. The CDR3 is 21 residues long. The CDR3: CALGERFPTSPILEPTDKLIF. CDR3 coding DNA: TGTGCTCTTGGGGAGCGATTTCCTACCTCGCCTATACTGGAACCAACCGATAAACTCATCTTT.

In this sample, this clone is medium-sized. The chain carries TRDV1 and TRDJ1, with 7 nucleotides matching TRDD3. The CDR3 totals 15 residues. Germline-derived CDR1 and CDR2 are TSWWSYY and QGS. The junction had 5 bases not matched to a gene; V was cut back by 1 base and J by 3 bases. Here the CDR3 reads CALGEPRGISDKLIF. The CDR3, as DNA: TGTGCTCTTGGGGAACCTAGGGGGATCTCCGATAAACTCATCTTT.

This clone has a handful of counts. The chain carries TRDV1 and TRDJ1, with D hard to call. CDR3 length equals 14 residues. Germline CDR1 and CDR2: TSWWSYY and QGS. The V end lost 2 bases, the J end lost 6 bases, and 13 bases lay between the germline ends. The CDR3 protein is CALGERACVHKLIF. In nucleotides, the CDR3 is TGTGCTCTTGGGGAAAGGGCTTGCGTACATAAACTCATCTTT.

This clone was seen more than once but under ten times. V and J are TRDV1 and TRDJ1, with TRDD3 identical over 13 bases. The CDR3 runs to 19 residues. Germline V gene lookup returns CDR1 TSWWSYY and CDR2 QGS. Trimming took 1 base from V and 4 from J; bases not matched to a gene: 12. This CDR3 is CALGERSAITGGYVDKLIF. The CDR3 bases are TGTGCTCTTGGGGAACGTTCGGCCATTACTGGGGGATACGTCGATAAACTCATCTTT.

The chain uses TRDV1 and TRDJ1; TRDD3 aligns across 13 bases. Germline V gives CDR1 TSWWSYY, CDR2 QGS. The junction had 20 bases not matched to a gene; V was cut back by 4 bases and J by 3 bases. The CDR3 is 21 residues long. The CDR3 DNA reads as TGTGCTCTTGGGGTGTGGGGGGTCCCAATTTACTGGGGGATACGCGCCGATAAACTCATCTTT. The encoded protein is CALGVWGVPIYWGIRADKLIF.

The gene calls are TRDV1 and TRDJ1, with D perhaps TRDD2 (5 bases). CDR1 and CDR2 from the germline V gene are TSWWSYY and QGS. The CDR3 has 20 residues. Trimming took off 0 bases at V and 3 bases at J, with 26 bases between the two ends. CDR3 sequence reads: CALGELGVDYAASPPDKLIF. The DNA for the CDR3 is TGTGCTCTTGGGGAACTCGGAGTCGATTACGCCGCTTCCCCCCCCGATAAACTCATCTTT.

In this sample, this clone turned up a few times. The chain joins TRDV1 to TRDJ1, with D perhaps matching TRDD3 (6 bases). Germline loops: CDR1 TSWWSYY, CDR2 QGS. V was shortened by 2 bases and J by 0 bases, with 28 bases between the two germline ends. The CDR3 extends over 21 amino acids. Here the CDR3 DNA reads TGTGCTCTTGGGGAAGGTTCCAGCTTGGGGATCCCATCTTCGTACACCGATAAACTCATCTTT. It encodes CALGEGSSLGIPSSYTDKLIF.

This clone was seen many times. V gene TRDV1 combines with J gene TRDJ1; TRDD2 is a possible D gene (6 bases). Germline-derived CDR1 and CDR2 are TSWWSYY and QGS. Trimming left V 0 bases short and J 0 bases short, with 23 bases between. This CDR3 is built from 20 residues. Here the CDR3 reads CALGELPFRPRGAYTDKLIF. CDR3 DNA: TGTGCTCTTGGGGAACTCCCCTTCCGTCCCAGGGGGGCATACACCGATAAACTCATCTTT.

This clone was observed a handful of times. Other DNA sequences in this specimen translate into the identical CDR3. The chain is built from TRDV1 and TRDJ1; the match to TRDD3 covers 11 bases. J lost 8 bases, V lost 0 bases, and 14 bases had no gene match. Germline CDR1 reads TSWWSYY; CDR2 reads QGS. This CDR3 is 18 amino acids long. The CDR3 loop is CALGELAPPYWGIKKLIF. CDR3 in DNA: TGTGCTCTTGGGGAACTAGCTCCCCCCTACTGGGGGATAAAGAAACTCATCTTT.

This clone was observed a handful of times. V and J are TRDV1 and TRDJ1; the D is unclear. CDR1 is TSWWSYY, CDR2 QGS, per germline. The V gene lost 5 bases and the J gene lost 11 bases, with 24 bases spanning the gap. This CDR3 contains 15 residues. CDR3 loop: CALGSPQKREGRLIF. DNA of the CDR3: TGTGCTCTTGGGTCCCCCCAAAAACGGGAGGGACGCCTCATCTTT.

About this clone itself: The junction and the germline gene differ at one end; a read error may be behind it. V gene TRDV1 combines with J gene TRDJ1; 7 bases agree with TRDD3. The germline gives CDR1 TSWWSYY, CDR2 QGS. CDR3 length: 20 residues. In nucleotides, the CDR3 is TGTGCTCTTGGGGAACTAGTCCAGGTCCTGGGGGTTTTTATCGCCGATAAACCCATCTTT. Protein product: CALGELVQVLGVFIADKPIF.

A remark on this clone: Just one base apart from a much larger clone, this may be a read error. The sample contains more than one DNA sequence encoding this CDR3. The genes are TRDV1 and TRDJ1; 13 nucleotides align to TRDD3. CDR3 length: 21 residues. The germline V gene has CDR1 TSWWSYY and CDR2 QGS. CDR3 bases: TGTGCTCTTGGGACCCTTCCAAACTGGGGGATACGAGCCTTAGGGGTCAGTAAACTCATCTTC. Translated: CALGTLPNWGIRALGVSKLIF.